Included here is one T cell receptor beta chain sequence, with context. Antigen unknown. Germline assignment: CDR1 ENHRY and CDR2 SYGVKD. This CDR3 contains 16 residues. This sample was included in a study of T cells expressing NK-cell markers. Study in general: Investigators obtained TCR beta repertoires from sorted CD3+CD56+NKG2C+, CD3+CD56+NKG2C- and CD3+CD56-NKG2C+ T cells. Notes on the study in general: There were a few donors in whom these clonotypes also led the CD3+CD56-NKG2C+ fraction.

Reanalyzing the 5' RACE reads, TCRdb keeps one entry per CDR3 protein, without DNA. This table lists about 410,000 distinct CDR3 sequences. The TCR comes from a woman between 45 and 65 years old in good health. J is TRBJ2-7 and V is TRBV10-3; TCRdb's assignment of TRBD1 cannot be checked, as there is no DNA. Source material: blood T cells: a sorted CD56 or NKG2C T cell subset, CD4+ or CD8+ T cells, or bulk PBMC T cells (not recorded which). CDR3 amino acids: CAISESGQGGSYEQYF.